This T cell receptor beta chain is drawn from a study of blood T cell repertoires in COVID-19 (dated by TCRdb to 2018 to 2021). Study-wide context: Samples from collaborators originated in the United States, Italy and Spain and spanned both the acute and convalescent phases of COVID-19. The prospective study material was composed of cDNA or gDNA derived from T cells, B-cell-depleted T cells, or PBMCs. The samples were drawn from the first 160 participants of the ongoing ImmuneRACE study and from over a thousand subjects provided by 6 global collaborators. Where HLA class I and class II types were available, the types were taken from metadata supplied by the sample provider, not from assay-based typing. The dataset comprised deeply sampled blood TCRbeta repertoires from subjects exposed to, actively infected with, or recovered from COVID-19. The repertoires were released in a freely available public database meant as a resource for research on the immune response to SARS-CoV-2. A de-identified subject ID, COVID-19 status, age in years and sex were almost always included in the sample metadata.

The immunoSEQ Assay, a bias-controlled multiplex PCR, was used to amplify TCRbeta CDR3 regions from genomic DNA. The source study handled its data this way. The number of nucleated cells in each sample was estimated from the amplification of reference gene primers within the assay. To quantify the absolute abundance of each unique TCRbeta CDR3 rearrangement, sequence reads were collapsed and filtered. For each sample, productive Simpson clonality was calculated as the square root of Simpson's diversity index over productive rearrangements. TCRdb provides this immuneACCESS table in a form limited to in-frame rearrangements. Some clones are lacking; in checked studies, under half of them reflect an unresolved V gene, and why the rest are absent is not known. V, J and clone size were drawn from that table, and D and trimming were deduced from the DNA. This sample has approximately 120,000 clones in its table, and 88% of those were observed once. The leading ten clones occupy less than 2% of the sample.

Note on this clone: What antigen it recognizes has not been identified. The input lacks base qualities; no much larger clone sits a single base away.

Each collaborating institution followed its own protocols to collect whole blood in K2EDTA tubes. For TCRbeta analysis, collaborators shipped samples in one of three forms: frozen whole blood, isolated PBMCs, or DNA extracted from either of those sample types. What the research found in general, with its limitations: The quantity of clinical and demographic metadata differed by source and by participant and was supplied without curation.

The sequenced material came from peripheral blood. The receptor's source is a human donor in a cohort sampled during active COVID-19.

The sequenced DNA is TGTGCCAGCTCACTCGAAAGGACAGGCAACACTGAAGCTTTCTTT. It translates to CASSLERTGNTEAFF. The chain links TRBV18 with TRBJ1-1; a stretch of 7 junction bases matches TRBD1. CDR1 KGHSH and CDR2 LQKENI were looked up in the germline V gene. Spanning cysteine to phenylalanine, the CDR3 consists of 15 amino acids. Just CDR3 DNA is preserved here, 45 bases in frame from base 1. The germline V and J ends show losses of 4 bases and 2 bases respectively, and no gene match explains 7 bases of the junction.